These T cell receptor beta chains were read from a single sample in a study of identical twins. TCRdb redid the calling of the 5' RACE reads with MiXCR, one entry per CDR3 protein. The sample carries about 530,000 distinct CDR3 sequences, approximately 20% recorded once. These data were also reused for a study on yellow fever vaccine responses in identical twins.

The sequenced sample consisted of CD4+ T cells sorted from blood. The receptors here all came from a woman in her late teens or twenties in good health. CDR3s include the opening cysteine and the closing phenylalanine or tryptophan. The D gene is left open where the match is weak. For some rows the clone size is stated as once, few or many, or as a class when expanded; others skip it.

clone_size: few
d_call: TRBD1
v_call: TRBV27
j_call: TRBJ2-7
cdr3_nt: TGTGCCAGCAGTAGGGGACAGGCCCTCTACGAGCAGTACTTC
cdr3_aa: CASSRGQALYEQYF

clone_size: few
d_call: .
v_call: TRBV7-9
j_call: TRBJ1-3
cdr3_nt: TGTGCCAGCAGCTTAGGCGGAAGGTCTGGAAACACCATATATTTT
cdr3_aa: CASSLGGRSGNTIYF

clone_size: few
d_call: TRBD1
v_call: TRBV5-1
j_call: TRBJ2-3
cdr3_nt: TGCGCCAGCAGCTCAGGACAGGGATCTTCAGATACGCAGTATTTT
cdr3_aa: CASSSGQGSSDTQYF

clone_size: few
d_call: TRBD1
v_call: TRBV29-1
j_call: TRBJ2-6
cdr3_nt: TGCAGCGTGCCGGGACAGGGGGATTCTGGGGCCAACGTCCTGACTTTC
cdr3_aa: CSVPGQGDSGANVLTF

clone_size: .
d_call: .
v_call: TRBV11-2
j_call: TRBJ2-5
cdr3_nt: TGTGCCAGCAGCTTAGGTCAGAGTATAGAGACCCAGTACTTC
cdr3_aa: CASSLGQSIETQYF

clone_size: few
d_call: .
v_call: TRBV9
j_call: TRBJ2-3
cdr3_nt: TGTGCCAGCAGCCGGGCGGGAGATACGCAGTATTTT
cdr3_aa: CASSRAGDTQYF

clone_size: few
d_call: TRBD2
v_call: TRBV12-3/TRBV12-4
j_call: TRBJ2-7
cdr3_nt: TGTGCCAGCAGTTTCGGCCTAGCGGACTACGAGCAGTACTTC
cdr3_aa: CASSFGLADYEQYF

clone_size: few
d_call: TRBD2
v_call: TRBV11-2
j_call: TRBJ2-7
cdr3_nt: TGTGCCAGCAGCTTAGCCCCGACTAGCGGGAGTTACGAGCAGTACTTC
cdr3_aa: CASSLAPTSGSYEQYF

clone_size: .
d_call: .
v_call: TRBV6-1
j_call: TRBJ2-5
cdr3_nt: TGTGCCAGCAGAGCAGGGGTTAAAGAGACCCAGTACTTC
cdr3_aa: CASRAGVKETQYF

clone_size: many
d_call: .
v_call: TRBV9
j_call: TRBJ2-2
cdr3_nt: TGTGCCAGCAGCTCGGGACGTCCAACCGGGGAGCTGTTTTTT
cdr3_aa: CASSSGRPTGELFF

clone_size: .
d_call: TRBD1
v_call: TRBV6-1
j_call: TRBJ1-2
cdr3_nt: TGTGCCAGCAGTGCTTCCGGGACAGGGTTAGGGGACTATGGCTACACCTTC
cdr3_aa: CASSASGTGLGDYGYTF

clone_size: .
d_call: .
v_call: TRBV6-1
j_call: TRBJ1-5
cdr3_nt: TGTGCCAGCAGTAAGACAGGTCGAGGAAGCAATCAGCCCCAGCATTTT
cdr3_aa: CASSKTGRGSNQPQHF

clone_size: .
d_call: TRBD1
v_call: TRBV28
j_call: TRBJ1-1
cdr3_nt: TGTGCCACCCACAGGGGGAACACTGAAGCTTTCTTT
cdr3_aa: CATHRGNTEAFF

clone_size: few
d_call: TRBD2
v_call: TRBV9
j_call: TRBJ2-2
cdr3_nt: TGTGCCAGCAGCGTGGGACTAGCGGGAGGCACCGGGGAGCTGTTTTTT
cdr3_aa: CASSVGLAGGTGELFF

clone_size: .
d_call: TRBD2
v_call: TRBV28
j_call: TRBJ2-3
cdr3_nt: TGTGCCAGCAGTCCGACTAGCTCCGGCACAGATACGCAGTATTTT
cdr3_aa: CASSPTSSGTDTQYF

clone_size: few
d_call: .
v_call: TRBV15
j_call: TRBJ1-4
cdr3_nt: TGTGCCACCAGCAAAGCCCAAGGCGGGGAAAAACTGTTTTTT
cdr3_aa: CATSKAQGGEKLFF

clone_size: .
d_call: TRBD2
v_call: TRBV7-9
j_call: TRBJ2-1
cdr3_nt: TGTGCCAGCAGCTTAAGGCGGGGGAATGAGCAGTTCTTC
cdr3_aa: CASSLRRGNEQFF

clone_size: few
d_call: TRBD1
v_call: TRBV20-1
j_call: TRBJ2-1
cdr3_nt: TGCAGTGCCACGAGGGACAGGGTACGCTACAATGAGCAGTTCTTC
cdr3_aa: CSATRDRVRYNEQFF

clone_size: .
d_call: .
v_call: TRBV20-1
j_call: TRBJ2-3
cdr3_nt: TGCAGTGCTCTCGAGTGGGCTAGGCGAGATACGCAGTATTTT
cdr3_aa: CSALEWARRDTQYF

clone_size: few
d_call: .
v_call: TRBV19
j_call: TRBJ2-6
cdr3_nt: TGTGCCAGCCAGAGGGGATCTGGGGCCAACGTCCTGACTTTC
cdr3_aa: CASQRGSGANVLTF

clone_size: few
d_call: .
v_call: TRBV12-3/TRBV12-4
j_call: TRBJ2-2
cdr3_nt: TGTGCCAGCGCTGGGGACCGGGTGATAGGGGGGGAGCTGTTTTTT
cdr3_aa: CASAGDRVIGGELFF

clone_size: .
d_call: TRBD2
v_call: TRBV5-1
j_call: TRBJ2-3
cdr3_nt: TGCGCCAGCAGGCCCTGGGGGACTAGCGGGGGAAATACGCAGTATTTT
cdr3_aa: CASRPWGTSGGNTQYF

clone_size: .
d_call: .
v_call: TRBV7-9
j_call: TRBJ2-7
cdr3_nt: TGTGCCAGCAGCTCTGACGCCCCACACGAGCAGTACTTC
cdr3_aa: CASSSDAPHEQYF

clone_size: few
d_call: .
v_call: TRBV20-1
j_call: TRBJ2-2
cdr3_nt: TGCAGTGCCCGGTCGGCGGGGATGAACACCGGGGAGCTGTTTTTT
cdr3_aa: CSARSAGMNTGELFF

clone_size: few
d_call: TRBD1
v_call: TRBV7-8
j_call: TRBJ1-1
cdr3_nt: TGTGCCAGCAGCAGGGACAGGGCGGCCACTGAAGCTTTCTTT
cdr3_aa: CASSRDRAATEAFF